These 24 T cell receptor beta chains were sequenced from one sample in a study of cytomegalovirus exposure and HLA in healthy donors. The PCR employed 60 Vbeta primers together with 13 Jbeta primers. TCRdb keeps only in-frame clones here, not all; method: immunoSEQ multiplex PCR. The sample comprises 150,000 to 200,000 clones, roughly 76% of which are singletons, and 4% to 5% rests with the top ten. The sample was PBMCs. The receptors here all came from a woman under 30 in good health and CMV-seropositive.

This clone was observed a few times. J is TRBJ2-7 and V is TRBV11-2, with D tentatively TRBD1 (6 bases). Germline V gives CDR1 SGHAT, CDR2 FQNNGV. V lost 5 bases, J lost 2 bases, and 13 bases lay in between. This CDR3 is 14 amino acids long. The CDR3 nucleotides are TGTGCCAGCAGCGACGACTGGACAGCCTACGAGCAGTACTTC. The encoded protein is CASSDDWTAYEQYF.

In its sample, this clone was seen once. The J gene is TRBJ1-4, the V gene TRBV6-6; D may be TRBD1 (6 bases). This CDR3 has 15 residues. Deletions cut 5 bases from V and 7 bases from J, with 17 bases between. Germline CDR1 reads MNHNY; CDR2 reads SVGAGI (reference sequence). Written as DNA, the CDR3 is TGTGCCAGCAGTACGGACAGCCCAAGGAGTGAAAAACTGTTTTTT. This sequence encodes CASSTDSPRSEKLFF.

The table lists this clone with a count of one. The chain has TRBV2 and TRBJ1-5; tentatively, D is TRBD1 (5 bases). Deletions cut 7 bases from V and 6 bases from J, with 13 bases between. This CDR3 spans 13 amino acids. Germline assignment: CDR1 SNHLY and CDR2 FYNNEI. This CDR3 is CASTLQGFQPQHF. CDR3 coding DNA: TGTGCCAGCACCCTGCAGGGTTTTCAGCCCCAGCATTTT.

This chain uses TRBV11-1 with TRBJ1-2; D may be TRBD1 (5 bases). CDR1 and CDR2 from the germline V gene are SGHAT and FQDESV (reference sequence). V shed 3 bases and J shed 6 bases, with 11 bases lying between them. CDR3 length equals 13 residues. CDR3 nucleotide sequence: TGTGCCAGCAGCTTCCGGGGGAGCGATGGCTACACCTTC. Protein product: CASSFRGSDGYTF.

J is TRBJ1-1 and V is TRBV2; TRBD1 matches at 7 bases. Germline V gene sequence: CDR1 SNHLY, CDR2 FYNNEI. This CDR3 region has 14 residues. The junction had 7 bases not matched to a gene; V was cut back by 6 bases and J by 3 bases. In DNA, the CDR3 is TGTGCCAGCAGCAAAGACAGGGTTGACACTGAAGCTTTCTTT. It is translated as CASSKDRVDTEAFF.

The chain is built from TRBV5-1 and TRBJ2-1, with D hard to call. V was cut by 0 bases and J by 9 bases, with 10 bases left in between. Per the germline V gene, CDR1 is SGHRS and CDR2 is YFSETQ. The CDR3 covers 13 residues. For the CDR3, the DNA is TGCGCCAGCAGCTTGGAACTTGTCCGTGAGCAGTTCTTC. This codes for CASSLELVREQFF. The full variable domain, in which reference TRBV5-1 and TRBJ2-1 provide the parts outside the CDR3, is KAGVTQTPRYLIKTRGQQVTLSCSPISGHRSVSWYQQTPGQGLQFLFEYFSETQRNKGNFPGRFSGRQFSNSRSEMNVSTLELGDSALYLCASSLELVREQFFGPGTRLTVL.

Concerning this clone: An end of the junction differs from the germline gene, which may be a read error. The chain employs TRBV7-7 and TRBJ2-5; 7 nucleotides line up with TRBD2. This CDR3 contains 15 residues. Germline V gene lookup returns CDR1 SSHAT and CDR2 FNYEAQ (reference sequence). In nucleotides, the CDR3 is TGTGCTAGCAGCTTACTTGGCGGGGAGGGAGAGACCCAGTACTTC. Translated: CASSLLGGEGETQYF.

The gene calls are TRBV7-6 and TRBJ2-3; TRBD1 agrees at 8 bases. Losses at the gene ends were 3 bases for V and 2 bases for J; bases not matched to a gene: 4. The germline CDR1 and CDR2 sequences are SGHVS and FNYEAQ. CDR3 length: 15 amino acids. The CDR3 region has the DNA TGTGCCAGCAGCTTGACAGGGGACGACACAGATACGCAGTATTTT. It yields the protein CASSLTGDDTDTQYF.

V and J are TRBV9 and TRBJ1-3; possible D gene TRBD1, 5 bases. Germline CDR1 SGDLS, CDR2 YYNGEE. The length of the CDR3 is 14 residues. V was cut by 3 bases and J by 0 bases, with 7 bases left in between. The CDR3 protein is CASSDTGSGNTIYF. Here the CDR3 DNA reads TGTGCCAGCAGCGATACAGGCTCTGGAAACACCATATATTTT.

This clone was counted between two and nine times. The CDR3 nucleotides are TGTGCCAGCAGGAGCTCCTATAATTCACCCCTCCACTTT. It is translated as CASRSSYNSPLHF. The chain couples TRBV6-5 to TRBJ1-6; no definite D call. This CDR3 has 13 amino acids. V shed 6 bases and J shed 0 bases, with 3 bases lying between them. Germline CDR1 reads MNHEY; CDR2 reads SVGAGI.

The chain recombines TRBV5-6 with TRBJ2-2; D unclear. The CDR3 contains 16 residues. The germline V and J ends were trimmed by 2 bases and 7 bases, with 18 bases remaining between them. In germline, CDR1 is SGHDT, CDR2 YYEEEE. DNA of the CDR3: TGTGCCAGCAGCTTTGTCACTGCCGGTCCAAGCGGGGAGCTGTTTTTT. Its protein is CASSFVTAGPSGELFF.

The chain carries TRBV5-4 and TRBJ2-5, with a weak D call TRBD1 (5 bases). The CDR3 runs to 14 residues. The V gene's germline CDR1 is SGHNT and CDR2 YYREEE (reference sequence). Trimming stripped 2 bases from V and 5 bases from J, with 13 bases between. The CDR3 coding sequence is TGTGCCAGCAGCTTTTACCCCCACAGGGAGACCCAGTACTTC. Translation: CASSFYPHRETQYF.

The chain employs TRBV29-1 and TRBJ2-1; 7 bases are shared with TRBD2. Per the germline V gene, CDR1 is SQVTM and CDR2 is ANQGSEA. V lost 1 base and J lost 3; bases outside the gene matches: 6. The CDR3 has 15 amino acids. The DNA of the CDR3 is TGCAGCGTTGAAGGTACTAGCGAGGGCTACAATGAGCAGTTCTTC. Translation gives CSVEGTSEGYNEQFF.

The chain joins TRBV7-8 to TRBJ2-7, with 8 bases lining up with TRBD1. The CDR3 consists of 16 residues. Per germline, CDR1 SGHVS and CDR2 FQNEAQ. V lost 1 base to trimming and J lost 5 bases; unmatched junction nucleotides: 10. Here the CDR3 DNA reads TGTGCCAGCAGCTTAGGCCTCCGGACAGGGAACGACGAGCAGTACTTC. This codes for CASSLGLRTGNDEQYF. Variable domain in full (rest from reference TRBV7-8 and TRBJ2-7): GAGVSQSPRYKVAKRGQDVALRCDPISGHVSLFWYQQALGQGPEFLTYFQNEAQLDKSGLPSDRFFAERPEGSVSTLKIQRTQQEDSAVYLCASSLGLRTGNDEQYFGPGTRLTVT.

The V call is TRBV4-3, the J call TRBJ2-5; D is undetermined. The germline V gene encodes CDR1 LGHNA and CDR2 YSLEER. The CDR3 is 13 residues long. V was shortened by 0 bases and J by 9 bases, with 11 bases between the two germline ends. The CDR3 is CASSQEHRGAQYF. The CDR3 nucleotides read TGCGCCAGCAGCCAAGAGCATCGAGGTGCCCAGTACTTC.

This clone has a handful of counts. The chain joins TRBV4-3 to TRBJ2-6; 8 bases match TRBD1. CDR1 is LGHNA, CDR2 YSLEER, per germline. V lost 0 bases, J lost 0 bases, and 13 bases stayed unmatched. CDR3 size: 21 residues. CDR3 residues: CASSQDSDRTGISSGANVLTF. CDR3 nucleotides: TGCGCCAGCAGCCAAGATTCGGACAGGACAGGGATAAGCTCTGGGGCCAACGTCCTGACTTTC.

In nucleotides, the CDR3 is TGTGCCAGCAGCAAACACCGTAGACAGGGCTACGAGCAGTACTTC. Translating gives CASSKHRRQGYEQYF. The chain joins TRBV21-1 to TRBJ2-7; the table calls TRBD1, which could not be checked here. TRBV21-1 is listed as a pseudogene. The CDR3 is 15 residues long.

This chain connects TRBV28 to TRBJ2-7; the D is unclear. The germline V gene encodes CDR1 MDHEN and CDR2 SYDVKM. This CDR3 has 15 residues. The germline V and J ends were trimmed by 1 base and 3 bases, with 13 bases remaining between them. CDR3 amino acids: CASSLSHNRNYEQYF. The CDR3 nucleotides are TGTGCCAGCAGTTTATCTCACAACCGCAACTACGAGCAGTACTTC.

V and J are TRBV19 and TRBJ2-1; D might be TRBD1 (6 bases). The V end lost 2 bases, the J end lost 4 bases, and 12 bases lay between the germline ends. The germline CDR1 and CDR2 sequences are LNHDA and SQIVND (reference sequence). The CDR3 spans 15 residues. CDR3 in amino acids: CASSISARGYNEQFF. CDR3 bases: TGTGCCAGTAGTATATCCGCGAGGGGGTACAATGAGCAGTTCTTC.

The V and J genes are TRBV10-1 and TRBJ1-4; D is ambiguous. The CDR3 is 15 residues long. The germline gives CDR1 WNHNN, CDR2 SYGVQD (reference sequence). The ends were cut back, 4 bases at V and 6 bases at J, with 15 bases in the middle. The CDR3 loop is CASSASPSGHEKLFF. CDR3 DNA: TGCGCCAGCAGTGCTAGCCCCTCGGGCCATGAAAAACTGTTTTTT.

V usage is TRBV11-1 and J usage is TRBJ1-6; D is undetermined. V was trimmed by 8 bases and J by 8 bases, leaving 16 bases between them. The length of the CDR3 is 14 residues. In germline, CDR1 is SGHAT, CDR2 FQDESV (reference sequence). The DNA of the CDR3 is TGTGCCAGCGGGCGGGCCCCTTTGGATTCACCCCTCCACTTT. It is translated as CASGRAPLDSPLHF.

V gene TRBV4-1 combines with J gene TRBJ2-7; tentative D call: TRBD1 (6 bases). This CDR3 has 16 residues. V lost 2 bases and J 1 base, leaving 15 bases between the germline ends. Germline assignment: CDR1 MGHRA and CDR2 YSYEKL. CDR3 sequence: CASSQRGGRRSYEQYF. The CDR3 nucleotides are TGCGCCAGCAGCCAAAGAGGGGGTCGGAGGTCCTACGAGCAGTACTTC.

This chain uses TRBV19 with TRBJ2-5; the D gene is possibly TRBD1 (5 bases). Per germline, CDR1 LNHDA and CDR2 SQIVND (reference sequence). The CDR3 length is 13 residues. Trimming pared 7 bases from V and 2 bases from J, leaving 11 bases between. This chain's CDR3 is CASKATAQETQYF. CDR3 in DNA: TGTGCCAGTAAGGCGACAGCTCAAGAGACCCAGTACTTC.

On this clone itself: This CDR3 is also generated by other DNA sequences in the sample. The J gene is TRBJ1-5, the V gene TRBV2; 10 bases match TRBD1. There are 15 residues in the CDR3. Losses at the gene ends were 9 bases for V and 6 bases for J; bases not matched to a gene: 11. Germline values: CDR1 SNHLY, CDR2 FYNNEI. This CDR3 reads CASSMTGGAGQPQHF. The CDR3 nucleotides are TGTGCCAGTAGTATGACAGGGGGCGCGGGTCAGCCCCAGCATTTT.